These 18 T cell receptor beta chains were sequenced from one sample in a study of cytomegalovirus exposure and HLA in healthy donors (TCRdb year 2017). Receptor libraries were prepared by the immunoSEQ multiplex PCR assay. For the multiplex PCR, a mixture combining 60 forward primers for TCR Vbeta segments and 13 reverse primers for TCR Jbeta segments was used. Here the immuneACCESS table is served through TCRdb, limited to in-frame sequences with V and J called. Missing clones are a known gap in these copies; in checked studies unresolved V genes cover under half, and the rest lacks a known reason. The sample contains about 170,000 clones, 65% to 80% of them found a single time. The ten largest account for around 3.1% of the sample. Specimen: PBMCs. The receptors were gathered from a woman aged 45-60 years in good health and CMV-seropositive.

This chain connects TRBV6-5 to TRBJ1-2; no definite D call. V lost 2 bases to trimming and J lost 1 base, with 8 bases between them. The germline gives CDR1 MNHEY, CDR2 SVGAGI. The length of the CDR3 is 14 residues. CDR3 amino acids: CASSYTVGNYGYTF. The CDR3 DNA is TGTGCCAGCAGTTACACAGTGGGTAACTATGGCTACACCTTC.

V gene TRBV28 combines with J gene TRBJ2-1, with 10 positions matching TRBD2. The CDR3 covers 15 residues. Germline V lookup: CDR1 MDHEN, CDR2 SYDVKM. V trimming: 7 bases; J trimming: 8 bases; junction bases outside the gene matches: 11. CDR3 loop: CASIFSGRGRDEQFF. CDR3 sequence (DNA): TGTGCCAGCATTTTCAGCGGGAGGGGCCGGGATGAGCAGTTCTTC.

The gene calls are TRBV12-2 and TRBJ2-1; the table's D call, TRBD2, was not checked against the DNA. TRBV12-2 is noted as a pseudogene. The CDR3 has 16 amino acids. This CDR3 reads CASRSLRGGDYNEQFF. The CDR3 DNA reads TGTGCAAGTCGCTCCTTAAGAGGGGGGGACTACAATGAGCAGTTCTTC.

This chain connects TRBV5-6 to TRBJ2-3; D is perhaps TRBD2 (5 bases). Germline values: CDR1 SGHDT, CDR2 YYEEEE. V was cut by 4 bases and J by 0 bases, with 15 bases left in between. This CDR3 has 16 amino acids. The CDR3 reads CASSVLGVRSTDTQYF. The CDR3 nucleotides are TGTGCCAGCAGCGTGCTGGGAGTTCGGAGCACAGATACGCAGTATTTT.

V usage is TRBV5-1 and J usage is TRBJ2-3; D call uncertain. The CDR3 extends over 14 amino acids. Germline values: CDR1 SGHRS, CDR2 YFSETQ. Trimming cost V 0 bases and J 0 bases, with 5 bases left between them. The CDR3 coding sequence is TGCGCCAGCAGCTTGGCCGGGAGCACAGATACGCAGTATTTT. Translating it yields CASSLAGSTDTQYF.

V gene TRBV5-5 combines with J gene TRBJ1-1, with TRBD1 matching over 7 bases. Trimming removed 3 bases from V and 0 bases from J; junction bases left unmatched: 5. CDR1 is SGHKS, CDR2 YYEKEE, per germline (reference sequence). CDR3 length equals 15 residues. CDR3 amino acids: CASSWGRGMNTEAFF. The DNA for the CDR3 is TGTGCCAGCAGCTGGGGCAGGGGGATGAACACTGAAGCTTTCTTT.

The table lists this clone with a few counts. The chain has TRBV28 and TRBJ1-4; a possible D gene is TRBD1 (5 bases). The V gene's germline CDR1 is MDHEN and CDR2 SYDVKM. The CDR3 consists of 14 residues. The V end was cut by 7 bases, the J end by 7 bases, with 16 bases between. DNA of the CDR3: TGTGCCAGCAATCCCCCGGGGGGAGGTGAAAAACTGTTTTTT. Encoded protein: CASNPPGGGEKLFF.

The V and J genes are TRBV7-9 and TRBJ2-3; 8 nucleotides align to TRBD1. The V and J ends lost 1 base and 6 bases, in that order; junction bases with no gene match: 3. In germline, CDR1 is SEHNR, CDR2 FQNEAQ (reference sequence). CDR3 length: 14 amino acids. CDR3 nucleotide sequence: TGTGCCAGCAGCTTAGTGCAGGGGGCCGATACGCAGTATTTT. Its protein product is CASSLVQGADTQYF. Supplemented by reference TRBV7-9 and TRBJ2-3, the full variable domain reads DTGVSQNPRHKITKRGQNVTFRCDPISEHNRLYWYRQTLGQGPEFLTYFQNEAQLEKSRLLSDRFSAERPKGSFSTLEIQRTEQGDSAMYLCASSLVQGADTQYFGPGTRLTVL.

The genes are TRBV19 and TRBJ1-1, with D maybe TRBD1 (6 bases). This CDR3 spans 13 amino acids. The V gene's germline CDR1 is LNHDA and CDR2 SQIVND (reference sequence). The V and J ends lost 10 bases and 0 bases respectively, with 12 bases between them. CDR3 amino acids: CATMGALNTEAFF. The CDR3 DNA reads as TGTGCCACCATGGGGGCCCTGAACACTGAAGCTTTCTTT.

V and J are TRBV7-2 and TRBJ1-2; TRBD1 might be the D (5 bases). The germline V and J ends were trimmed by 2 bases and 6 bases, with 10 bases remaining between them. Germline values: CDR1 SGHTA, CDR2 FQGNSA. CDR3 length equals 13 residues. CDR3 coding DNA: TGTGCCAGCAGCTTATTGCCAGGGAATGGCTACACCTTC. Translation: CASSLLPGNGYTF.

The chain combines TRBV5-1 with TRBJ2-1, with 12 bases matching TRBD2. The germline gives CDR1 SGHRS, CDR2 YFSETQ. V was clipped by 3 bases and J by 7 bases; unmatched bases: 5. The CDR3 is made up of 15 amino acids. CDR3 residues: CASSSSGGADNEQFF. The CDR3 DNA follows: TGCGCCAGCAGCTCTAGCGGGGGGGCCGATAATGAGCAGTTCTTC.

This clone appeared a single time. The V call is TRBV7-6, the J call TRBJ1-1; D gene unclear. Germline CDR1 and CDR2: SGHVS and FNYEAQ. The V and J ends lost 5 bases and 4 bases respectively, with 8 bases between them. The CDR3 sequence is 12 residues long. CDR3 bases: TGTGCCAGCAGCCTGGCTGGCACTGAAGCTTTCTTT. Translating it yields CASSLAGTEAFF.

The J gene is TRBJ1-5, the V gene TRBV21-1; the D call in the table, TRBD1, was not verified against the DNA. TRBV21-1 is classified as a pseudogene. There are 19 residues in the CDR3. The CDR3 DNA sequence: TGTGCCAGCAGCAAAAAAAAAGGGGACAGGGAATATAGCAATCAGCCCCAGCATTTT. This encodes CASSKKKGDREYSNQPQHF.

The chain joins TRBV6-1 to TRBJ1-5; 7 bases align to TRBD1. The CDR3 is 15 amino acids. J lost 5 bases, V lost 4 bases, and 8 bases had no gene match. CDR1 MNHNS and CDR2 SASEGT come from the germline V gene. The CDR3 region is CASSGLGGADQPQHF. The CDR3 coding sequence is TGTGCCAGCAGTGGACTAGGGGGCGCGGATCAGCCCCAGCATTTT.

The chain carries TRBV6-6 and TRBJ2-5; 7 positions agree with TRBD2. TRBJ2-7 explains the end of the DNA better; the J call may be wrong. The CDR3 consists of 14 residues. Germline V gives CDR1 MNHNY, CDR2 SVGAGI (reference sequence). The CDR3 DNA reads TGTGCCAGCAGTTACAGGCTAGCGGATTACGAGCAGTACTTC. This translates into CASSYRLADYEQYF.

This sequence joins TRBV6-6 and TRBJ2-2, with TRBD2 matching 9 bases. The CDR3 has 15 residues. Trimming took 4 bases from V and 4 from J; bases not matched to a gene: 4. Germline CDR1 is MNHNY and CDR2 is SVGAGI (reference sequence). The CDR3 reads CASSLAGAATGELFF. Here the CDR3 DNA reads TGTGCCAGCAGTTTAGCGGGAGCGGCCACCGGGGAGCTGTTTTTT.

The chain uses TRBV9 and TRBJ2-3; no definite D call. Germline assignment: CDR1 SGDLS and CDR2 YYNGEE. The CDR3 extends over 14 amino acids. The germline V and J ends were trimmed by 1 base and 4 bases, with 10 bases remaining between them. CDR3 in amino acids: CASSVRQDADTQYF. The DNA of the CDR3 is TGTGCCAGCAGCGTAAGGCAGGATGCAGATACGCAGTATTTT. The whole variable domain, filled in from reference TRBV9 and TRBJ2-3, reads DSGVTQTPKHLITATGQRVTLRCSPRSGDLSVYWYQQSLDQGLQFLIQYYNGEERAKGNILERFSAQQFPDLHSELNLSSLELGDSALYFCASSVRQDADTQYFGPGTRLTVL.

For the CDR3, the DNA is TGTGCCAGCAGCATAAACAGGCTTCCCACTGAAGCTTTCTTT. Translation: CASSINRLPTEAFF. The genes are TRBV11-2 and TRBJ1-1; possible D gene TRBD1, 5 bases. Trimming removed 5 bases at V and 4 bases at J, with 14 bases between. CDR1 is SGHAT and CDR2 is FQNNGV in the germline V gene. This CDR3 spans 14 amino acids. Full variable domain (missing parts from reference TRBV11-2 and TRBJ1-1): EAGVAQSPRYKIIEKRQSVAFWCNPISGHATLYWYQQILGQGPKLLIQFQNNGVVDDSQLPKDRFSAERLKGVDSTLKIQPAKLEDSAVYLCASSINRLPTEAFFGQGTRLTVV.